Only a few counts were recorded for the clone carrying this T cell receptor (beta chain). Its specificity is not known. This CDR3 comprises 14 residues. CDR1 GTSNPN and CDR2 SVGIG come from the germline V gene (reference sequence). V gave up 1 base and J gave up 3 bases, with 9 bases separating them. TCRdb independently ran MiXCR on the PCR reads; one entry per CDR3 protein. The sample has about 330,000 distinct CDR3 sequences; roughly a quarter are singletons. The entry originates in a study of molecular identifiers for immune sequencing clone quantification. The study, taken as a whole, reports: More than 97% of effector molecules, versus under 1% of naive-cell molecules, belonged to clones above 20 RNA copies. Jurkat TCR RNA that was spiked in from one cell was reportedly detectable among one million naive cells.

The sequence was obtained from a human donor in good health. Some libraries in this study had Jurkat cell RNA spiked in. The sequencing sample was made of naive CD8+ T cells from blood, with Jurkat cell RNA spiked in. Subset described: FACS-sorted CD8+CD4-CCR7+CD45RA+ naive T cells. The chain employs TRBV30 and TRBJ2-2, with D tentatively TRBD2 (5 bases). As DNA, the CDR3 is TGTGCCTGGAGTGGGGAGACTTACACCGGGGAGCTGTTTTTT. This sequence encodes CAWSGETYTGELFF.